Sequencing of this T cell receptor beta chain was carried out in a study of Ad26.COV2.S vaccination and SARS-CoV-2 variants. Points from the study as a whole: Non-spike TCR breadth did not differ much between vaccine and placebo recipients. Assessments of TCR breadth and depth may have underestimated the total T cell responses.

The assay was immunoSEQ multiplex PCR, and TCRdb's table has in-frame clones only and misses some. The sample has 440,000 or so clones, roughly 87% seen once. Regarding this clone: The antigen remains undetermined.

Specified treatment: roughly 19 received Ad26.COV2.S at low or high dose, single or two shots; several received placebo; per-sample allocation not given. Specimens were obtained on day 63 following the first vaccine or placebo injection. Adults aged 18-55 years in Boston included the donor. What was given as vaccine was an Ad26 vector encoding Wuhan-strain SARS-CoV-2 spike. Germline CDR1 reads SGDLS; CDR2 reads YYNGEE. V lost 1 base, J lost 4 bases, and 15 bases lay in between. This CDR3 is 15 amino acids long. The J gene is TRBJ2-7, the V gene TRBV9, with D unclear. The source is a person between 18 and 59 years old who received the Ad26.COV2.S COVID-19 vaccine or a placebo. This specimen consisted of peripheral blood, obtained in a trial of Ad26.COV2.S vaccine versus placebo. In DNA, the CDR3 is TGTGCCAGCAGCGTAAGCCCGACGGGCTCATACGAGCAGTACTTC. Amino acids: CASSVSPTGSYEQYF.